Following are 27 T cell receptor beta chains from one sample sequenced in a study of T-cell memory formation after mild COVID-19. TCRdb fed the 5' RACE reads into MiXCR, producing one record per CDR3 protein. The sample has hundreds of thousands of distinct CDR3 sequences; 20% are singletons. The sequencing sample was made of PBMCs or a T cell subset sorted from them (not recorded which). These receptors all come from an adult woman who had mild COVID-19 (a few samples of this study predate the infection). Cell type and time point are not known.

A few counts support this clonotype. The chain links TRBV10-3 to TRBJ1-2; 7 nucleotides align to TRBD1. Germline V CDR1 and CDR2: ENHRY, SYGVKD. The CDR3 consists of 13 residues. The J segment lost 4 bases and the V segment lost 2 bases, leaving 1 base of the junction unmatched. The CDR3 loop reads CAISERTGYGYTF. The CDR3 DNA follows: TGTGCCATCAGTGAGCGGACAGGCTATGGCTACACCTTC.

The chain has TRBV9 and TRBJ2-7, with TRBD2 matching 7 bases. The V and J ends lost 0 bases and 2 bases, in that order; junction bases with no gene match: 11. This CDR3 region has 17 residues. Germline assignment: CDR1 SGDLS and CDR2 YYNGEE. The CDR3 sequence: CASSVAAGRVETYEQYF. The CDR3 DNA follows: TGTGCCAGCAGCGTAGCAGCGGGGAGGGTGGAGACCTACGAGCAGTACTTC.

This clonotype was recorded a few times. The rearrangement uses TRBV5-1 and TRBJ2-3; perhaps TRBD1 as D (7 bases). There are 16 residues in the CDR3. V lost 2 bases, J lost 3 bases, and 16 bases lay in between. Germline V gives CDR1 SGHRS, CDR2 YFSETQ. CDR3 sequence: CASSFRQGGPTDTQYF. CDR3 sequence (DNA): TGCGCCAGCAGCTTCCGACAGGGAGGCCCTACAGATACGCAGTATTTT.

The CDR3 protein is CATVLDTEAFF. The CDR3 DNA is TGTGCCACCGTGTTAGACACTGAAGCTTTCTTT. The rearrangement uses TRBV2 and TRBJ1-1; D gene unclear. This CDR3 has 11 amino acids. V was clipped by 10 bases and J by 3 bases, with 9 bases between them. Germline V gives CDR1 SNHLY, CDR2 FYNNEI.

Here the CDR3 reads CSAADRGFSYNEQFF. For the CDR3, the DNA is TGCAGTGCAGCAGACAGGGGTTTTTCCTACAATGAGCAGTTCTTC. The chain employs TRBV20-1 and TRBJ2-1; 8 nucleotides agree with TRBD1. From germline, CDR1 is DFQATT and CDR2 SNEGSKA (reference sequence). The CDR3 totals 15 residues. The trim removed 6 bases at V and 1 base at J, leaving 8 bases unmatched.

The chain uses TRBV4-1 and TRBJ1-2; D is ambiguous. CDR1 MGHRA and CDR2 YSYEKL come from the germline V gene. CDR3 length: 17 residues. Trimming took off 1 base at V and 4 bases at J, with 19 bases between the two ends. The CDR3 bases are TGCGCCAGCAGCCAAGCCTCGACTTACGGCGGGCGCTATGGCTACACCTTC. Its protein is CASSQASTYGGRYGYTF.

This chain links TRBV12-3 or TRBV12-4 with TRBJ2-4; the D gene could be TRBD1 or TRBD2 (5 bases each). Deletions cut 6 bases from V and 3 bases from J, with 12 bases between. The CDR3 consists of 14 residues. CDR3 sequence: CASRLVGGKNIQYF. In DNA, the CDR3 is TGTGCCAGCAGATTGGTTGGGGGCAAAAACATTCAGTACTTC.

This clonotype was observed a few times. This chain uses TRBV29-1 with TRBJ2-3; TRBD2 matches at 7 bases. There are 13 residues in the CDR3. With 5 bases clipped from V and 4 bases from J, the junction kept 6 bases outside the gene matches. Germline lookup yields CDR1 SQVTM and CDR2 ANQGSEA. CDR3 sequence reads: CSVSGGRSDTQYF. CDR3 coding DNA: TGCAGCGTTTCGGGCGGGAGATCAGATACGCAGTATTTT.

The CDR3 coding sequence is TGCGCCAGCAGCTCGGACAGGGCCCCCGGGGAGCTGTTTTTT. It yields the protein CASSSDRAPGELFF. V usage is TRBV5-1 and J usage is TRBJ2-2; 8 nucleotides agree with TRBD1. The germline CDR1 and CDR2 sequences are SGHRS and YFSETQ. The junction had 4 bases not matched to a gene; V was cut back by 3 bases and J by 6 bases. The CDR3 sequence is 14 residues long.

The table lists this clonotype with many counts. This chain connects TRBV6-2 or TRBV6-3 to TRBJ2-3; 10 positions match TRBD1. Per the germline V gene, CDR1 is MNHEY and CDR2 is SVGEGT. V trimming: 6 bases; J trimming: 4 bases; junction bases outside the gene matches: 7. The CDR3 is made up of 15 amino acids. The CDR3 here is CASSPGGQGADTQYF. The DNA of the CDR3 is TGTGCCAGCAGCCCTGGCGGACAGGGGGCAGATACGCAGTATTTT.

The table lists this clonotype with a count of one. J is TRBJ2-7 and V is TRBV29-1; unclear D gene. Trimming shortened V by 3 bases and J by 3 bases, and 9 bases separated the two germline ends. From germline, CDR1 is SQVTM and CDR2 ANQGSEA. The CDR3 loop spans 12 amino acids. CDR3 in DNA: TGCAGCGTTGAGGTCAGGTGCTACGAGCAGTACTTC. It yields the protein CSVEVRCYEQYF.

Regarding this clonotype: A much larger clone is a single base away; this may be a read error. The conserved phenylalanine or tryptophan normally closing the CDR3 is absent here, so this likely arose from a read error. The V call is TRBV12-3 or TRBV12-4, the J call TRBJ2-1; 9 bases match TRBD1. This CDR3 region has 15 residues. The J segment lost 1 base and the V segment lost 6 bases, leaving 4 bases of the junction unmatched. The CDR3, as DNA: TGTGCCAGCAGGACACAGGGGGCTTCCTACAATGAGCAGTTCCTC. Translating it yields CASRTQGASYNEQFL.

V gene TRBV11-3 combines with J gene TRBJ2-1; TRBD1 matches at 9 bases. This CDR3 contains 16 residues. In germline, CDR1 is SGHNT, CDR2 YENEEA. The junction had 16 bases not matched to a gene; V was cut back by 5 bases and J by 11 bases. The CDR3 DNA reads as TGTGCCAGCAGCACCTTCACCCCGGGACAGGGCGTAAAGCAGTTCTTC. Translated, it gives CASSTFTPGQGVKQFF.

With respect to this clonotype: A read error may explain this, as a much larger clone is one base away. This chain connects TRBV6-2 or TRBV6-3 to TRBJ2-1; D unclear. The CDR3 has 14 residues. Germline CDR1 is MNHEY and CDR2 is SVGEGT. V was pared by 5 bases and J by 10 bases, with 18 bases between. The CDR3 DNA is TGTGCCAGCAGTGGACGAGGAGCGCCCAGCGAGCAGTTCTTC. Protein sequence: CASSGRGAPSEQFF.

This clonotype was seen a handful of times. The chain couples TRBV5-1 to TRBJ1-1; D uncertain. Germline V lookup: CDR1 SGHRS, CDR2 YFSETQ. This CDR3 contains 13 residues. V was cut by 0 bases and J by 5 bases, with 8 bases left in between. This CDR3 is CASSLDSWTEAFF. Written as DNA, the CDR3 is TGCGCCAGCAGCTTGGACTCCTGGACTGAAGCTTTCTTT.

The V call is TRBV20-1, the J call TRBJ2-7; 7 bases map to TRBD1. Looked up from germline, CDR1 is DFQATT and CDR2 is SNEGSKA (reference sequence). The CDR3 length is 14 residues. With V trimmed by 1 base and J by 2 bases, 5 bases remained unmatched. The CDR3 here is CSARGWTGTYEQYF. The CDR3 DNA reads as TGCAGTGCTAGAGGTTGGACAGGCACCTACGAGCAGTACTTC.

This clonotype showed up just a few times. The chain has TRBV7-8 and TRBJ1-5; D is unresolved. This CDR3 is 15 amino acids long. Trimming removed 5 bases from V and 8 bases from J, with 19 bases in between. From germline, CDR1 is SGHVS and CDR2 FQNEAQ. The CDR3 DNA sequence: TGTGCCAGCAGCCGGAGGGTATCCTCCGGGGAGCCCCAGCATTTT. Encoded protein: CASSRRVSSGEPQHF. Filled out from reference TRBV7-8 and TRBJ1-5, the complete variable domain reads GAGVSQSPRYKVAKRGQDVALRCDPISGHVSLFWYQQALGQGPEFLTYFQNEAQLDKSGLPSDRFFAERPEGSVSTLKIQRTQQEDSAVYLCASSRRVSSGEPQHFGDGTRLSIL.

The V and J genes are TRBV5-8 and TRBJ2-1; no reliable D call. V dropped 0 bases and J dropped 0 bases, with 10 bases sitting between them. The CDR3 has 16 amino acids. CDR1 and CDR2 (germline): SGHTS, YDEGEE. The CDR3 reads CASSLAAGVSYNEQFF. The DNA for the CDR3 is TGTGCCAGCAGCTTGGCGGCAGGCGTCTCCTACAATGAGCAGTTCTTC.

This clonotype was counted at least ten times. This rearrangement joins TRBV5-1 to TRBJ2-5, with TRBD2 matching 9 bases. The CDR3 sequence is 14 residues long. CDR1 and CDR2 from the germline V gene are SGHRS and YFSETQ. V dropped 1 base and J dropped 5; count of bases not matched to a gene: 3. The chain's CDR3 is CASSLRTSGETQYF. CDR3 DNA sequence: TGCGCCAGCAGCTTGCGAACTAGCGGGGAGACCCAGTACTTC.

The V and J genes are TRBV20-1 and TRBJ2-7; 8 bases line up with TRBD2. Looked up from germline, CDR1 is DFQATT and CDR2 is SNEGSKA (reference sequence). V shed 6 bases, J shed 3 bases, and the junction held 22 bases outside the gene matches. The CDR3 covers 18 residues. The chain's CDR3 is CSARKGLAGVGIIYEQYF. DNA for the CDR3: TGCAGTGCAAGGAAAGGACTAGCAGGAGTAGGGATCATCTACGAGCAGTACTTC.

Only a few counts were recorded for this clonotype. This rearrangement joins TRBV7-9 to TRBJ2-7; D not resolved. V lost 5 bases and J 0 bases, leaving 14 bases between the germline ends. Germline loops: CDR1 SEHNR, CDR2 FQNEAQ (reference sequence). The length of the CDR3 is 15 residues. CDR3 coding DNA: TGTGCCAGCAGCCGGGTCTGGCAGGACTCCTACGAGCAGTACTTC. Its translation is CASSRVWQDSYEQYF.

Ten or more counts support this clonotype. The chain links TRBV12-3 or TRBV12-4 to TRBJ2-1; D possibly corresponds to TRBD2 (7 bases). This CDR3 region has 15 residues. V was cut by 6 bases and J by 6 bases, with 18 bases left in between. CDR3 protein: CASSPAGAGANEQFF. CDR3 nucleotide sequence: TGTGCCAGCAGCCCCGCGGGGGCCGGGGCCAATGAGCAGTTCTTC.

V gene TRBV12-3 or TRBV12-4 combines with J gene TRBJ1-2, with D tentatively TRBD1 (6 bases). Trimming left V 10 bases short and J 4 bases short, with 22 bases between. This CDR3 has 15 residues. Here the CDR3 DNA reads TGTGCCATCAAAATCCCCGGACAGCGCGGCTATGGCTACACCTTC. It specifies CAIKIPGQRGYGYTF.

The chain has TRBV20-1 and TRBJ1-6; 7 nucleotides align to TRBD1. Germline trimming cut 1 base from V and 5 bases from J; bases unmatched to any gene: 5. Germline V lookup: CDR1 DFQATT, CDR2 SNEGSKA (reference sequence). The CDR3 has 15 residues. DNA for the CDR3: TGCAGTGCTAGAGTTTCAGGGGGGAATAATTCACCCCTCCACTTT. Its translation: CSARVSGGNNSPLHF.

The chain links TRBV7-8 to TRBJ1-1; D is ambiguous. Germline V gives CDR1 SGHVS, CDR2 FQNEAQ. The CDR3 sequence is 17 residues long. V lost 1 base and J 4 bases, leaving 19 bases between the germline ends. CDR3 DNA: TGTGCCAGCAGCTTAGGTTGGGTCGGTCGGGGAGGCACTGAAGCTTTCTTT. This encodes CASSLGWVGRGGTEAFF. Together with reference TRBV7-8 and TRBJ1-1, the CDR3 gives the full variable domain: GAGVSQSPRYKVAKRGQDVALRCDPISGHVSLFWYQQALGQGPEFLTYFQNEAQLDKSGLPSDRFFAERPEGSVSTLKIQRTQQEDSAVYLCASSLGWVGRGGTEAFFGQGTRLTVV.

This clonotype showed up just once. J is TRBJ1-2 and V is TRBV6-1; D is unresolved. Trimming removed 8 bases from V and 7 bases from J, with 11 bases in between. The CDR3 extends over 11 amino acids. The germline V gene has CDR1 MNHNS and CDR2 SASEGT. CDR3 DNA: TGTGCCAGCCGCTGGGGTTTTGGCTACACCTTC. Its translation is CASRWGFGYTF.

V usage is TRBV5-1 and J usage is TRBJ2-7; either TRBD1 or TRBD2 may supply D (5 bases each). Trimming removed 4 bases at V and 6 bases at J, with 17 bases between. The CDR3 is 14 residues long. Germline CDR1 SGHRS, CDR2 YFSETQ. The CDR3 DNA reads TGCGCCAGCAGCCTCCGCCAGGCAGGGAGCGAGCAGTACTTC. This encodes CASSLRQAGSEQYF.